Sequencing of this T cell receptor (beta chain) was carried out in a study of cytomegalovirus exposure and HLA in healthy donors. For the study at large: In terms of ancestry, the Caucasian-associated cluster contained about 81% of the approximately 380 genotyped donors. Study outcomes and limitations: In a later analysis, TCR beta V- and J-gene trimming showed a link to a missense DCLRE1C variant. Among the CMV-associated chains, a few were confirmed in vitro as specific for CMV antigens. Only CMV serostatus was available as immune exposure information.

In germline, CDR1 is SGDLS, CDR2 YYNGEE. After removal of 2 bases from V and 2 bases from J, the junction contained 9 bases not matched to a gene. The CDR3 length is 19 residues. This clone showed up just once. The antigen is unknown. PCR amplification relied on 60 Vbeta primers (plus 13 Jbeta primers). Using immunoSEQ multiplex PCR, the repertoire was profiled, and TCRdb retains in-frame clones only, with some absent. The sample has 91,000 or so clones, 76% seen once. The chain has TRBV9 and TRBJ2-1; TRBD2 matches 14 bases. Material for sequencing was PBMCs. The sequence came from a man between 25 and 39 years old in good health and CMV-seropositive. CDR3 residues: CASSVTRTSGRFTYNEQFF. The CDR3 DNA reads TGTGCCAGCAGCGTCACTCGGACTAGCGGGAGGTTCACCTACAATGAGCAGTTCTTC.